A selection of T cell receptor beta chains follows, all from one sample in a study of cytomegalovirus exposure and HLA in healthy donors. Here immunoSEQ multiplex PCR was the method, and the copy in TCRdb shows in-frame clones only, minus some. The table includes about 200,000 clones, around 76% detected once. The sequencing sample was made of PBMCs. These receptors all stem from a man aged 18-30 years in good health and CMV-seronegative. The conserved cysteine and the conserved F or W are not part of the CDR3 here. Only some rows state a clone size, as once, few, many or a class for expanded clones.

v_call clone_size cdr3_aa
TRBV6-6 - ASSYPTSGDDEQF
TRBV6-1 - ASSFGLLASYEQY
TRBV7-6 - ASSAGRTDTQY
TRBV28 - ASSPNGLNSNQPQH
TRBV2 - ASSLRTSGNPYEQY
TRBV9 few ASSERSGGLSGNTIY
TRBV23-1 - ASSQSVLAGVGY
TRBV6-5 - ASSELGHEQY
TRBV7-2 - ASSSGLAAYNEQF
TRBV7-6 - ASSAGLAGTSYEQY
TRBV7-9 - ASSLRLGGSADTQY
TRBV28 few ASSSQGSGANVLT
TRBV30 - AWSATYTDTQY